The 27 T cell receptor beta chains presented below share a single source sample, sequenced in a study of beta chain features in type 1 diabetes. Study results and limitations: Type 1 diabetes patients had moderately but significantly shorter TCRB CDR3s in all four CD4+ subsets.

Sequencing targeted expressed TCRB transcripts, as all isolated RNA had been reverse transcribed. The table came from immunoSEQ multiplex PCR; TCRdb's copy has only in-frame clones and leaves some out. This sample has around 650,000 clones, with around an eighth found just once. Their antigens are not known. Material: naive CD4+ T cells from blood. These receptors all come from a man under 40 with type 1 diabetes.

In this sample, this clone turned up a few times. The rearrangement links TRBV6-1 to TRBJ1-2; no reliable D call. Germline V gives CDR1 MNHNS, CDR2 SASEGT. The germline V and J ends were trimmed by 3 bases and 9 bases, with 14 bases remaining between them. This CDR3 has 13 residues. This chain's CDR3 is CASSDTPPRRYTF. The CDR3 region has the DNA TGTGCCAGCAGTGATACTCCACCAAGGCGCTACACCTTC.

For the CDR3, the DNA is TGTGCCAGCAGTTTGGACACGCCTGGCGAGCAGTACTTC. It yields the protein CASSLDTPGEQYF. The chain couples TRBV28 to TRBJ2-7, with D perhaps matching TRBD1 (5 bases). In germline, CDR1 is MDHEN, CDR2 SYDVKM. V was clipped by 3 bases and J by 6 bases, with 12 bases between them. CDR3 length equals 13 residues.

This clone turned up a few times. V gene TRBV6-5 combines with J gene TRBJ2-7; D unresolved. Looked up from germline, CDR1 is MNHEY and CDR2 is SVGAGI. The CDR3 sequence is 15 residues long. Trimming cost V 0 bases and J 6 bases, with 15 bases left between them. CDR3 coding DNA: TGTGCCAGCAGTTACTCGAAAGGGATATCGTCCGAGCAGTACTTC. Encoded protein: CASSYSKGISSEQYF.

This clone was detected a few times. The rearrangement uses TRBV2 and TRBJ2-1; D is unclear. From germline, CDR1 is SNHLY and CDR2 FYNNEI. The CDR3 extends over 15 amino acids. The ends were cut back, 3 bases at V and 0 bases at J, with 9 bases in the middle. CDR3 DNA sequence: TGTGCCAGCAGTGACGGTTTTAGCTCCTACAATGAGCAGTTCTTC. It specifies CASSDGFSSYNEQFF.

In its sample, this clone was seen a few times. The chain joins TRBV7-2 to TRBJ2-5; 8 positions agree with TRBD1. Germline V gene lookup returns CDR1 SGHTA and CDR2 FQGNSA. Trimming cost V 3 bases and J 2 bases; bases outside gene matches: 5. The CDR3 contains 15 residues. CDR3 sequence reads: CASSFRRDRQETQYF. The CDR3 coding sequence is TGTGCCAGCAGCTTCAGACGGGACAGGCAAGAGACCCAGTACTTC.

This clone appeared a few times. The V and J genes are TRBV4-3 and TRBJ1-4, with 10 bases identical to TRBD1. The CDR3 runs 15 residues. V gave up 3 bases and J gave up 7 bases; unmatched junction bases: 5. Per the germline V gene, CDR1 is LGHNA and CDR2 is YSLEER. The CDR3 here is CASSQDRQGAEKLFF. CDR3 nucleotide sequence: TGCGCCAGCAGCCAGGACCGACAGGGGGCTGAAAAACTGTTTTTT.

This clone occurred a few times. This rearrangement joins TRBV29-1 to TRBJ1-2, with D perhaps TRBD1 (6 bases). V gave up 6 bases and J gave up 6 bases, with 14 bases separating them. Germline V CDR1 and CDR2: SQVTM, ANQGSEA. CDR3 length: 12 amino acids. The CDR3 spells CSVGGPGDGYTF. The CDR3 coding sequence is TGCAGCGTCGGGGGTCCAGGGGATGGCTACACCTTC.

This clone has just a few counts. The genes are TRBV18 and TRBJ1-1; D gene unclear. The V gene's germline CDR1 is KGHSH and CDR2 LQKENI. The V end lost 2 bases, the J end lost 4 bases, and 8 bases lay between the germline ends. The CDR3 runs to 13 residues. CDR3 residues: CASSPVEGTEAFF. CDR3 in DNA: TGTGCCAGCTCACCAGTAGAGGGCACTGAAGCTTTCTTT.

This clone was recorded a few times. The rearrangement links TRBV5-5 to TRBJ1-6; TRBD1 matches 8 bases. CDR1 SGHKS and CDR2 YYEKEE come from the germline V gene (reference sequence). The CDR3 runs 16 residues. V gave up 4 bases and J gave up 8 bases; unmatched junction bases: 11. CDR3 region: CASSASTGVGYSPLHF. Written as DNA, the CDR3 is TGTGCCAGCAGCGCCTCGACAGGGGTAGGATATTCACCCCTCCACTTT.

This clone has a handful of counts. This chain links TRBV7-2 with TRBJ2-3; D is ambiguous. Germline lookup yields CDR1 SGHTA and CDR2 FQGNSA. V was pared by 3 bases and J by 2 bases, with 9 bases between. CDR3 length equals 14 residues. Here the CDR3 DNA reads TGTGCCAGCAGCTTCCGACCTCCCACAGATACGCAGTATTTT. It yields the protein CASSFRPPTDTQYF.

This clone was detected only a few times. The chain links TRBV29-1 to TRBJ2-5; tentatively, D is TRBD1 (7 bases). Per the germline V gene, CDR1 is SQVTM and CDR2 is ANQGSEA. V dropped 7 bases and J dropped 2 bases, with 17 bases sitting between them. This CDR3 comprises 14 residues. Here the CDR3 reads CSAPFRGAQETQYF. The CDR3 DNA follows: TGCAGCGCTCCCTTCAGGGGGGCTCAAGAGACCCAGTACTTC.

V usage is TRBV12-5 and J usage is TRBJ2-5; D unclear. CDR3 length equals 14 residues. The V gene lost 5 bases and the J gene lost 2 bases, with 12 bases spanning the gap. Per the germline V gene, CDR1 is LGHNT and CDR2 is FRNRAP. This CDR3 is CASGPGQEQETQYF. Written as DNA, the CDR3 is TGTGCTAGTGGTCCGGGTCAGGAGCAAGAGACCCAGTACTTC.

The V and J genes are TRBV28 and TRBJ2-3; TRBD2 agrees at 11 bases. V gave up 5 bases and J gave up 6 bases; unmatched junction bases: 7. The CDR3 spans 15 residues. The germline CDR1 and CDR2 sequences are MDHEN and SYDVKM. The CDR3 protein is CASSPTSGGLDTQYF. The CDR3 nucleotides are TGTGCCAGCAGTCCCACTAGCGGGGGCCTTGATACGCAGTATTTT.

The chain couples TRBV7-3 to TRBJ2-1; 9 nucleotides line up with TRBD1. The V and J ends lost 5 bases and 6 bases, in that order; junction bases with no gene match: 11. CDR1 is SGHTA and CDR2 is FQGTGA in the germline V gene. The CDR3 runs to 16 residues. CDR3 coding DNA: TGTGCCAGCAGCCCGAAGGGACAGGGAGGTGGCAATGAGCAGTTCTTC. This gives the protein CASSPKGQGGGNEQFF.

This clone has only a few counts. The chain carries TRBV10-3 and TRBJ2-2; no clear D gene. The CDR3 sequence is 12 residues long. The germline V gene encodes CDR1 ENHRY and CDR2 SYGVKD. The V end was cut by 6 bases, the J end by 5 bases, with 7 bases between. CDR3 bases: TGTGCCATCAGCATAGCTACCGGGGAGCTGTTTTTT. Its translation is CAISIATGELFF.

The rearrangement links TRBV29-1 to TRBJ2-6, with D possibly matching TRBD1 (5 bases). V lost 6 bases and J lost 0, with 12 bases in between. CDR1 and CDR2 from the germline V gene are SQVTM and ANQGSEA. The CDR3 has 15 residues. The CDR3: CSVATGDSGANVLTF. Here the CDR3 DNA reads TGCAGCGTCGCAACAGGAGACTCTGGGGCCAACGTCCTGACTTTC.

The chain links TRBV6-1 to TRBJ1-5; the D is unclear. Germline V gene sequence: CDR1 MNHNS, CDR2 SASEGT. This CDR3 is 15 amino acids long. V was trimmed by 3 bases and J by 1 base, leaving 10 bases between them. The CDR3 DNA is TGTGCCAGCAGTGATAAGGGAAAAAGCAATCAGCCCCAGCATTTT. It is translated as CASSDKGKSNQPQHF.

Regarding this clone: Other DNA sequences from this sample encode an identical CDR3 as well. CDR3 region: CASSEAGYGYTF. The CDR3 DNA is TGTGCCAGCAGTGAAGCCGGTTATGGCTACACCTTC. This chain connects TRBV2 to TRBJ1-2; no definite D call. V was trimmed by 0 bases and J by 5 bases, leaving 4 bases between them. In germline, CDR1 is SNHLY, CDR2 FYNNEI. This CDR3 is 12 amino acids long. Combining the CDR3 with reference TRBV2 and TRBJ1-2 gives the whole variable domain EPEVTQTPSHQVTQMGQEVILRCVPISNHLYFYWYRQILGQKVEFLVSFYNNEISEKSEIFDDQFSVERPDGSNFTLKIRSTKLEDSAMYFCASSEAGYGYTFGSGTRLTVV.

The gene calls are TRBV4-3 and TRBJ2-2, with 16 bases aligning to TRBD2. The CDR3 totals 19 residues. V gave up 4 bases and J gave up 6 bases; unmatched junction bases: 11. Germline values: CDR1 LGHNA, CDR2 YSLEER. CDR3 region: CASSLAGTSGGAAAGELFF. The DNA of the CDR3 is TGCGCCAGCAGCCTCGCCGGGACTAGCGGGGGGGCCGCGGCCGGGGAGCTGTTTTTT.

The chain has TRBV18 and TRBJ1-5, with TRBD1 as a possible D gene (5 bases). This CDR3 region has 17 residues. In germline, CDR1 is KGHSH, CDR2 LQKENI. Trimming left V 2 bases short and J 4 bases short, with 18 bases between. This CDR3 is CASSPTDISGGNQPQHF. For the CDR3, the DNA is TGTGCCAGCTCACCAACCGACATCTCTGGGGGAAATCAGCCCCAGCATTTT.

The J gene is TRBJ2-1, the V gene TRBV18, with 8 bases lining up with TRBD2. This CDR3 has 14 residues. Losses at the gene ends were 4 bases for V and 8 bases for J; bases not matched to a gene: 7. The germline V gene has CDR1 KGHSH and CDR2 LQKENI. The CDR3 bases are TGTGCCAGCTCACAGGACGGGGGGGCCTATGAGCAGTTCTTC. Protein sequence: CASSQDGGAYEQFF.

This clone was recorded a few times. The junction departs from germline at one end; a sequencing error may be responsible. The sample holds other DNA sequences that translate to the same CDR3. V is TRBV7-7 and J is TRBJ2-2; no clear D gene. Germline V lookup: CDR1 SSHAT, CDR2 FNYEAQ (reference sequence). The CDR3 consists of 14 residues. This chain's CDR3 is CASSLDRNTGELFF. For the CDR3, the DNA is TGTGCTAGCAGCCTGGACCGTAACACCGGGGAGCTGTTTTTT.

This clone was detected only a few times. V is TRBV29-1 and J is TRBJ2-2; no reliable D call. V lost 3 bases and J 1 base, leaving 9 bases between the germline ends. The CDR3 length is 14 residues. Looked up from germline, CDR1 is SQVTM and CDR2 is ANQGSEA. CDR3 nucleotide sequence: TGCAGCGTTGAGAAAAGACAGAACACCGGGGAGCTGTTTTTT. Encoded protein: CSVEKRQNTGELFF.

The V call is TRBV6-5, the J call TRBJ2-2; unclear D gene. The CDR3 length is 12 residues. Germline CDR1 is MNHEY and CDR2 is SVGAGI. V gave up 10 bases and J gave up 1 base, with 7 bases separating them. The CDR3 is CATSENTGELFF. For the CDR3, the DNA is TGTGCCACCAGCGAGAACACCGGGGAGCTGTTTTTT.

For the CDR3, the DNA is TGTGCCAGCAGCCCGGACAGGGGTAGCTACGAGCAGTACTTC. Protein sequence: CASSPDRGSYEQYF. This chain connects TRBV2 to TRBJ2-7, with TRBD1 identical over 9 bases. The CDR3 consists of 14 residues. Germline V lookup: CDR1 SNHLY, CDR2 FYNNEI. With V trimmed by 6 bases and J by 3 bases, 6 bases remained unmatched.

This clone was recorded a few times. Additional DNA sequences in this sample encode the identical CDR3. The genes are TRBV5-4 and TRBJ2-3; D is unclear. This CDR3 comprises 13 residues. Germline assignment: CDR1 SGHNT and CDR2 YYREEE (reference sequence). Deletions cut 0 bases from V and 1 base from J, with 3 bases between. Here the CDR3 DNA reads TGTGCCAGCAGCTTGGTAGGCACAGATACGCAGTATTTT. Translating it yields CASSLVGTDTQYF.

This clone was counted between two and nine times. Other DNA sequences in the sample encode the same CDR3. The rearrangement uses TRBV7-2 and TRBJ2-5; no clear D. V lost 2 bases and J 2 bases, leaving 6 bases between the germline ends. The CDR3 runs to 13 residues. From germline, CDR1 is SGHTA and CDR2 FQGNSA. The CDR3 sequence: CASSLLGQETQYF. The CDR3 nucleotides read TGTGCCAGCAGCTTACTGGGGCAAGAGACCCAGTACTTC.